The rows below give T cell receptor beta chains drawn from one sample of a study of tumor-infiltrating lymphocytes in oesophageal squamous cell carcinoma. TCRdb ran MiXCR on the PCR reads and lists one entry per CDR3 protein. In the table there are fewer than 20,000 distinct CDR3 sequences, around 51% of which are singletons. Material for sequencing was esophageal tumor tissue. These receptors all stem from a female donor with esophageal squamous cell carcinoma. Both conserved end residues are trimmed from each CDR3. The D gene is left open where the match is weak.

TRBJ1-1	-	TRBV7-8	ASTFGGGLTEAF
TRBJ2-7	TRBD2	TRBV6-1	ASSTGILAGGVYEQY
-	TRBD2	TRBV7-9	ASSLGQGGSKNIQY
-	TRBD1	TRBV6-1	ASSHQGGAKGYT
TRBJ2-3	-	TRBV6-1	ASEFTPSTDTQY
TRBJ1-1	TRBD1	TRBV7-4	ASSLGRGRDRVNTEAF
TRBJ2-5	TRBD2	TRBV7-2	ASSLALSSGSRETQY
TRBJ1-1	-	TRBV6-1	ASSLPGKNTEAF
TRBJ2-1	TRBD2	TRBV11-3	ASSLERGLAPYNEQF
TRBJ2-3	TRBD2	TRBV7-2	ASSPNYTGRTLPDTQY
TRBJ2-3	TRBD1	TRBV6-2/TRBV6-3	ASRTTGEQL
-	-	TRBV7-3	ASSLTRDLKQF
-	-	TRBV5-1	ASSLVLVASFGELF
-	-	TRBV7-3	ASTPTTGFNEQF
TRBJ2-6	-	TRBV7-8	ASSQGSASSGANVLT
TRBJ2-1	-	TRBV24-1	ATSDLWGSKDNEQF
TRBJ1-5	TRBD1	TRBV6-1	ASSENRGGGQPQH
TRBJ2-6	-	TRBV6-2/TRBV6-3	ASSGRDPRSGANVLT
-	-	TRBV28	ASSLVGPQETQY
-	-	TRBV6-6	ASSRDQIYEQY
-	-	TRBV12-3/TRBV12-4	ASRRTLNSYNEQF
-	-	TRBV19	ASTPRGQGAGGETQY
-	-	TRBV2	ASRGPLGYEQY
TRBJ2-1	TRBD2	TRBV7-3	ASSPQIAGLYNEQF
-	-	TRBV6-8	ASSQRPGLRTYEQY
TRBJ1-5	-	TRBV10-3	AISESGGGQPQH
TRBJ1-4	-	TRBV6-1	ASSKGPPREGKLF
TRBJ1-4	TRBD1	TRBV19	ASIGNRGHPNEKLF
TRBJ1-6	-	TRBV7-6	ASSTGGGYNSPLH
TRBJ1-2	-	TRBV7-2	ASSLGFDGYGYT
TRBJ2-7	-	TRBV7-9	ASSLNVAF
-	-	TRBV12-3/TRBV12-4	ASSRTGQETQY
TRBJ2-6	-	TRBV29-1	SVQGEGSGANVLT
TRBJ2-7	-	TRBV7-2	ASSLVEGSYEQY
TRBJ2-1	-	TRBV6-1	ASSLDGGRYNEQF
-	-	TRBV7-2	ASSLTSEAGQF
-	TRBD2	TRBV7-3	AARAGARTSGRAVRETQY
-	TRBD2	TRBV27	ASSFLPGTSLYEQY
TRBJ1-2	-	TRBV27	ASSLVGTGRGGYT
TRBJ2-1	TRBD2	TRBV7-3	ASSYGGLVGYNEQF
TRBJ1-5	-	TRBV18	ASSALGQQSGTNQPQH
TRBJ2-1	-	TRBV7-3	ASSADYFGNEQF
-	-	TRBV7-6	ASSLDGGRGNEQF